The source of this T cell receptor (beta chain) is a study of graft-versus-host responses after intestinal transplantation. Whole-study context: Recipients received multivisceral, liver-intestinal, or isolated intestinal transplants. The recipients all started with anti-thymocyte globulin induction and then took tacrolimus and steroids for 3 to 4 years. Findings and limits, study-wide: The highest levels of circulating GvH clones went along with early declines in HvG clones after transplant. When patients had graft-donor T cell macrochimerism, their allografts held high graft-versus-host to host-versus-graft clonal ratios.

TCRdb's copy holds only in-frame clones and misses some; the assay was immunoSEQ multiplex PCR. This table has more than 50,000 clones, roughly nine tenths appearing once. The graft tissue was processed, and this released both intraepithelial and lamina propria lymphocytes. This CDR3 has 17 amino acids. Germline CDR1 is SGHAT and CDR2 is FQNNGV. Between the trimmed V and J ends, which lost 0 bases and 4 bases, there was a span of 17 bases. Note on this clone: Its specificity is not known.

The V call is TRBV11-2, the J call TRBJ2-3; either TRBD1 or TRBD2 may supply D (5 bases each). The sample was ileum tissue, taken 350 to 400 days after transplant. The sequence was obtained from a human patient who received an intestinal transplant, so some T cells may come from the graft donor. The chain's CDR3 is CASSLDLSGPQADTQYF. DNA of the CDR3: TGTGCCAGCAGCTTAGATCTGTCGGGACCCCAGGCAGATACGCAGTATTTT.